A single T cell receptor (beta chain) is shown here with its context. This specimen belongs to a study of CD8 T cells in Susac syndrome. V was shortened by 3 bases and J by 0 bases, with 9 bases between the two germline ends. This CDR3 has 14 residues. Germline-derived CDR1 and CDR2 are MDHEN and SYDVKM. After extraction with the RNeasy kit, about 0.45 to 1 ug of the RNA was reverse transcribed using random hexamers. A multiplex approach, immunoSEQ multiplex PCR, amplified TCR beta CDR3 across 54 Vbeta and 13 Jbeta. TCRdb called the immunoSEQ multiplex PCR reads again in MiXCR, with one record for every CDR3 protein. The table lists 170,000 or so distinct CDR3 sequences, around 96% of them singletons.

Material: CD8+ T cells from PBMCs. The sequence was obtained from a human donor with multiple sclerosis. The J gene is TRBJ2-7, the V gene TRBV28, with D possibly matching TRBD2 (6 bases). The DNA of the CDR3 is TGTGCCAGCAGTTTTTTAGCGGACTCCTACGAGCAGTACTTC. It codes for CASSFLADSYEQYF. Full variable domain (remainder filled in from reference TRBV28 and TRBJ2-7): DVKVTQSSRYLVKRTGEKVFLECVQDMDHENMFWYRQDPGLGLRLIYFSYDVKMKEKGDIPEGYSVSREKKERFSLILESASTNQTSMYLCASSFLADSYEQYFGPGTRLTVT.